This T cell receptor beta chain originates from a study of blood T cell repertoires in COVID-19 (dated by TCRdb to about 2020). As for the study more broadly: Collaborator samples came from the United States, Italy and Spain and covered acute and convalescent phases of COVID-19. The prospective study material was composed of cDNA or gDNA derived from T cells, B-cell-depleted T cells, or PBMCs. Deeply sampled blood TCRbeta repertoires from subjects exposed to, actively infected with, or recovered from COVID-19 were included in the dataset. A freely available public database, intended as a resource for researchers studying the immune response to SARS-CoV-2, is where the repertoires were released. Samples came from the ongoing ImmuneRACE study (first 160 participants) plus 1,254 subjects from 6 global collaborators. A de-identified subject ID, COVID-19 status, age in years and sex were almost always included in the sample metadata. Where HLA class I and class II types were available, the types were taken from metadata supplied by the sample provider, not from assay-based typing. General study outcomes and caveats: How much clinical and demographic metadata was included differed by source and by participant, and the metadata was provided uncurated.

For this clone: Its antigen has not been determined. The sample holds no much larger clone one base away, and base qualities are not on file.

TCRbeta CDR3 regions were amplified from genomic DNA by means of the immunoSEQ Assay, a bias-controlled multiplex PCR. Processing in the source paper ran as follows. The number of nucleated cells in each sample was estimated by amplification of reference gene primers within the assay. Sequence reads were collapsed and filtered to measure the absolute abundance of every unique TCRbeta CDR3 rearrangement. Productive Simpson clonality was computed per sample as the square root of Simpson's diversity index over productive rearrangements. TCRdb mirrors the immuneACCESS table, restricted to in-frame sequences. Some clones are absent from its copies; in checked studies, under half trace to an unresolved V gene, and the reason for the others is unknown. The D gene and trimming were derived from the DNA, and the V and J assignments and clone size from that table. Within this sample are about 230,000 clones, with 88% of them counted one time only. The ten largest clones capture 2% to 2.5% of the sample.

CDR3 length: 15 amino acids, cysteine to phenylalanine. Only CDR3 DNA remains: 45 bases, in frame from the first base. V loses 3 bases, J loses 4 bases, and the germline ends lie 10 bases apart. In the germline V gene, CDR1 corresponds to ENHRY and CDR2 to SYGVKD. Enrolling through a virtual design, the prospective study's participants ranged in age from roughly 18 to 95 years and lived across roughly 23 United States geographic areas. Cohort assignment in the prospective study relied on participant-reported clinical history from a screening survey and a study questionnaire. In the prospective study, whole blood, serum and a nasopharyngeal or oropharyngeal swab were collected from each participant by mobile phlebotomists. Prospective study participants could optionally give additional blood draws and questionnaires over an approximately 2-month period. Before DNA extraction, blood samples from the prospective study were shipped at room temperature or frozen.

The chain links TRBV10-3 with TRBJ1-6, with a tentative D gene TRBD1 over 6 matching bases. The sample comprised PBMCs or T cells enriched from blood (not recorded which). The TCR comes from a woman between 35 and 50 years old with acute COVID-19. The DNA sequence is as follows: TGTGCCATCAGTGATCAGGGGACATATAATTCACCCCTCCACTTT. It is translated as CAISDQGTYNSPLHF.